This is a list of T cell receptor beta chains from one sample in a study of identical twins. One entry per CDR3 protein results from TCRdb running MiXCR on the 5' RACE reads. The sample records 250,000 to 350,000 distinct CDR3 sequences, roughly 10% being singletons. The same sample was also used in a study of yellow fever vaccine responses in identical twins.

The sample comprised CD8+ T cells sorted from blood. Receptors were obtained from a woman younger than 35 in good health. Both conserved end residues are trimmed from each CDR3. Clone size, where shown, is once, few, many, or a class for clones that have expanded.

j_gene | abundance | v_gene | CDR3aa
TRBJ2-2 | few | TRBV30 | AWNAGGPAGELF
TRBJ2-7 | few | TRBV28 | ASSSPLRESSYEQY
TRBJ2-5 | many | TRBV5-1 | ASRLTSGAQETQY
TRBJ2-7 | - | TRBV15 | ATSSAGGLANYEQY
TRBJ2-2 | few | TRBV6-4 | ASSDSGSGDTGELF
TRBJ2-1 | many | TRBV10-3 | AISESKLRSYNEQF
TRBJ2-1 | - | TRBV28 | ASSLSFGSSYNEQF
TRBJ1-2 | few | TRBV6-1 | ASSPTMTANYGYT
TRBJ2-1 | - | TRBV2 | ATFGPSVGHTVYNEQF
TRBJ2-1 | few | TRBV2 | ASSDLAGDGQF
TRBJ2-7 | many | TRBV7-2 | ASSAPGQGSNEQY
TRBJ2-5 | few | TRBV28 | ASSLRSGGETQY
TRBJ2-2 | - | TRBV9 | ASSPRTGTNTGELF
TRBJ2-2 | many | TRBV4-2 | ASSPQLLAGTGTGELF
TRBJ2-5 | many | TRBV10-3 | ASKRAQNQETQY
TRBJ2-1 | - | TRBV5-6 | ASSKGAGRFREQF
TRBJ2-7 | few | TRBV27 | ASRRESSYEQY
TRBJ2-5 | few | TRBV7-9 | ASSILQGETQY
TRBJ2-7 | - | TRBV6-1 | ASSPDLRGEQY
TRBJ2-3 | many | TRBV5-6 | ASSPNRAGTDTQY
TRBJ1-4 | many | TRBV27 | ASGLQDNEKLF
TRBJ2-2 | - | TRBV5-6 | ASSLSTSGGTGELF
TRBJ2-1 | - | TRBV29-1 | SVWTDEQF
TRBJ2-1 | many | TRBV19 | ASSLLPGSYNEQF
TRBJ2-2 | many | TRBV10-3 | AISGLGDTDTGELF
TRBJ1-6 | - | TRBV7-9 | ASSKQGANSPLH
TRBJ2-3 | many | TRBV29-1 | SVARETDTQY
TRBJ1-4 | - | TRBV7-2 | ASSLFGSNEKLF
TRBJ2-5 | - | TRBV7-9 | ASSFPGQPHDDQY
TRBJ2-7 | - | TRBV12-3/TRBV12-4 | ASSLIGDEQY
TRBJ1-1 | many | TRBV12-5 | ASGPGTGLTEAF
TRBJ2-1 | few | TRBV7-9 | ASSLALAGGPNEQF
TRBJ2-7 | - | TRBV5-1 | ASGTSGISGEQY